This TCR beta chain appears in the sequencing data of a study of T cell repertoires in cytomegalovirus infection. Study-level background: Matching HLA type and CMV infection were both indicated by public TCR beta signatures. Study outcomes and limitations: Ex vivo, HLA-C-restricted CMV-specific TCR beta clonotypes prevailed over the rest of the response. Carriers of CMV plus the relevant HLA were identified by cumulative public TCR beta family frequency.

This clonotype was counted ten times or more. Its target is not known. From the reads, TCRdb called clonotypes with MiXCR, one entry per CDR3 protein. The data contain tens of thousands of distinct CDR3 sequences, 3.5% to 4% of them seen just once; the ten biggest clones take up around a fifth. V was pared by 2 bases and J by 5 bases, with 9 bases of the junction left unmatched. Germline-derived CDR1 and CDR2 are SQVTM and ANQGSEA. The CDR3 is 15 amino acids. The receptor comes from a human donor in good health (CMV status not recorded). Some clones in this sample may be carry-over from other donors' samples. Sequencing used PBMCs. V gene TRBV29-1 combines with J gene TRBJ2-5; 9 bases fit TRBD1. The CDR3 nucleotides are TGCAGCGTTGAACCAATGGGACAGGGTTGGGAGACCCAGTACTTC. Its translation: CSVEPMGQGWETQYF.